The rows below give T cell receptor beta chains drawn from one sample of a study of T cell changes during pregnancy in multiple sclerosis. Using immunoSEQ multiplex PCR, the repertoire was profiled, and TCRdb retains in-frame clones only, with some absent. The sample yields almost 35,000 clones, just over 90% seen once. The sequencing used CD8+ T cells from peripheral blood mononuclear cells, collected in the first trimester of pregnancy. These receptors all stem from a female donor with multiple sclerosis, enrolled in a pregnancy study. CDR3s include the opening cysteine and the closing phenylalanine or tryptophan. A D gene is named only where the DNA matches it firmly. Expanded clones are given a class, and other clones once, few, many or no size at all.

few	TRBV6-1	16	TRBD2	TRBJ2-3	CASSGLAGEGGDTQYF	TGTGCCAGCAGTGGACTAGCGGGAGAAGGAGGGGATACGCAGTATTTT
-	TRBV6-5	15	-	TRBJ2-1	CASSSRLQSYNEQFF	TGTGCCAGCAGTTCGAGACTACAATCCTACAATGAGCAGTTCTTC
-	TRBV29-1	15	TRBD1	TRBJ2-3	CSVDGIWDRADTQYF	TGCAGCGTTGACGGCATCTGGGACAGGGCGGATACGCAGTATTTT
-	TRBV18	15	-	TRBJ1-1	CASSPPSRVDTEAFF	TGTGCCAGCTCACCACCGAGCAGGGTCGACACTGAAGCTTTCTTT
-	TRBV9	15	TRBD2	TRBJ2-1	CASSVGLAGTNEQFF	TGTGCCAGCAGCGTAGGCCTAGCGGGAACCAATGAGCAGTTCTTC
-	TRBV7-9	18	TRBD1	TRBJ2-6	CASSSLTGTLSGANVLTF	TGTGCCAGCAGCTCCCTGACAGGGACCCTATCTGGGGCCAACGTCCTGACTTTC
-	TRBV19	15	TRBD1	TRBJ2-1	CASSSGGAGYNEQFF	TGTGCCAGTAGTTCAGGGGGCGCAGGTTACAATGAGCAGTTCTTC
-	TRBV27	15	TRBD2	TRBJ2-7	CASRITSGTTYEQYF	TGTGCCAGTCGTATTACTAGCGGCACGACCTACGAGCAGTACTTC
-	TRBV27	14	-	TRBJ2-3	CASSLRIRTDTQYF	TGTGCCAGCAGTCTAAGAATCCGCACAGATACGCAGTATTTT
-	TRBV28	14	-	TRBJ2-5	CASIPDRLQETQYF	TGTGCCAGCATCCCCGACAGGCTTCAAGAGACCCAGTACTTC
-	TRBV9	13	-	TRBJ2-1	CASGSPPYNEQFF	TGTGCCAGCGGCTCACCGCCTTACAATGAGCAGTTCTTC
few	TRBV27	15	TRBD2	TRBJ2-5	CASRPQGGAQETQYF	TGTGCCAGCAGACCTCAGGGAGGGGCCCAAGAGACCCAGTACTTC
-	TRBV27	14	TRBD1	TRBJ1-1	CASNDQGGNTEAFF	TGTGCCAGCAACGACCAGGGGGGGAACACTGAAGCTTTCTTT
-	TRBV13	16	-	TRBJ2-7	CASSFRGGVKFSEQYF	TGTGCCAGCAGCTTTAGAGGCGGAGTTAAGTTTAGCGAGCAGTACTTC
-	TRBV29-1	12	TRBD1	TRBJ1-2	CSVTQGNYGYTF	TGCAGCGTGACACAGGGGAACTATGGCTACACCTTC
-	TRBV6-6	14	TRBD1	TRBJ1-4	CASSWTGDGEKLFF	TGTGCCAGCAGTTGGACAGGGGACGGAGAAAAACTGTTTTTT
-	TRBV7-9	16	TRBD1	TRBJ1-2	CASSPGQGPKAYGYTF	TGTGCCAGCTCACCGGGACAGGGGCCAAAGGCCTATGGCTACACCTTC
-	TRBV10-1	17	-	TRBJ2-2	CASSESYRTSNTGELFF	TGCGCCAGCAGTGAGTCTTATAGGACTTCGAACACCGGGGAGCTGTTTTTT
-	TRBV19	16	TRBD2	TRBJ2-3	CASSWGGGKGTDTQYF	TGTGCCAGTAGTTGGGGCGGGGGAAAGGGCACAGATACGCAGTATTTT
-	TRBV11-2	18	TRBD2	TRBJ2-5	CASSLGLAGALHKETQYF	TGTGCCAGCAGCCTTGGGCTAGCGGGAGCCCTCCATAAAGAGACCCAGTACTTC
-	TRBV27	11	TRBD1	TRBJ2-7	CASRQGYEQYF	TGTGCCAGCCGACAGGGCTACGAGCAGTACTTC
-	TRBV27	17	TRBD2	TRBJ2-7	CASSPTGLAGAGDEQYF	TGTGCCAGCAGTCCCACGGGACTAGCGGGAGCTGGTGACGAGCAGTACTTC
once	TRBV5-1	14	-	TRBJ2-7	CASSLYGGGYEQYF	TGCGCCAGCAGCTTGTATGGGGGAGGCTACGAGCAGTACTTC
-	TRBV4-1	13	-	TRBJ2-1	CASSQYRNNEQFF	TGCGCCAGCAGCCAATACAGGAACAATGAGCAGTTCTTC
-	TRBV5-4	16	TRBD1	TRBJ2-7	CASSLNAQGALYEQYF	TGTGCCAGCAGCTTGAATGCCCAGGGGGCCCTCTACGAGCAGTACTTC
-	TRBV2	10	-	TRBJ2-3	CAWERDTQYF	TGTGCCTGGGAGCGGGATACGCAGTATTTT
-	TRBV16	13	-	TRBJ1-1	CASSQSRNTEAFF	TGTGCCAGCAGCCAATCCAGGAACACTGAAGCTTTCTTT
-	TRBV5-1	15	-	TRBJ2-1	CASSFWGRLHNEQFF	TGCGCCAGCAGCTTTTGGGGCCGGCTCCACAATGAGCAGTTCTTC
-	TRBV7-9	13	TRBD1	TRBJ2-5	CASTGTGGETQYF	TGTGCCAGCACCGGGACAGGGGGAGAGACCCAGTACTTC